A selection of T cell receptor beta chains follows, all from one sample in a study of T-cell memory formation after mild COVID-19. TCRdb processed the 5' RACE reads anew with MiXCR; each CDR3 protein has one entry. Here the sample spans around 7,000 distinct CDR3 sequences, 25% to 40% being singletons. The sequencing sample was made of PBMCs or a T cell subset sorted from them (not recorded which). These receptors all stem from an adult woman who had mild COVID-19 (a few samples of this study predate the infection). Cell type and time point are not known. Each CDR3 is given without its conserved first and last residue. Rows give clone size only sometimes, using once, few, many, or a class for an expanded clone.

v_call	clone_size	j_call	cdr3_aa
TRBV7-2	NA	TRBJ1-5	ASSSQGAGNQPQH
TRBV5-4	many	TRBJ2-7	ASSPPPGLTSYEQY
TRBV9	NA	TRBJ2-7	ASSSSSYLGVEQY
TRBV7-3	many	TRBJ2-1	ASSPTGSFDNEQF
TRBV4-1	many	TRBJ1-3	ASSQFGTGTILLRNTIY
TRBV25-1	medium-sized	TRBJ1-2	ASSEGVLGTGSIYGYT
TRBV10-2	NA	TRBJ2-1	ASSLRLGDNEQF
TRBV4-1	many	TRBJ2-5	ASSLGLAETQY
TRBV19	many	TRBJ2-1	ASTYGHGQARYNEQF
TRBV27	many	TRBJ2-3	ASSLSAVGAGGSTDTQY
TRBV4-1	many	TRBJ2-6	ASSQEASGANVLT
TRBV18	large	TRBJ1-1	ASSPSPALTEAF
TRBV5-1	medium-sized	TRBJ2-6	ASSLIGSSGVISGANVLT
TRBV29-1	medium-sized	TRBJ2-7	SVGSGYEQY
TRBV7-8	NA	TRBJ2-1	ASSVLAGVDRNEQF
TRBV15	many	TRBJ2-7	ATSRGYEQY
TRBV5-1	many	TRBJ1-1	ASSLGWGTEAF
TRBV5-1	many	TRBJ2-5	ASSPEVGTGGETQY
TRBV7-8	NA	TRBJ2-7	ASSLGGGAYEQY
TRBV5-1	medium-sized	TRBJ1-2	ASSPTATAYGYT
TRBV5-3	NA	TRBJ1-4	ARSCKDPWDSQVLGKLF
TRBV6-5	NA	TRBJ1-1	ASVGGGAENTEAF
TRBV7-8	many	TRBJ2-6	ASSLSGTGANVLT
TRBV5-4	many	TRBJ2-1	ASSLTGWNEQF
TRBV3-1	many	TRBJ1-5	ASSPGTGLQPQH